This is a list of T cell receptor beta chains from one sample in a study of blood T cell repertoires in COVID-19. Using immunoSEQ multiplex PCR, the repertoire was profiled, and TCRdb retains in-frame clones only, with some absent. The repertoire holds 350,000 or so clones, with more than 75% as singletons. The specimen was PBMCs or T cells enriched from blood (not recorded which). The receptors shown here come from a woman aged 25 to 39 who had recovered from COVID-19. The conserved cysteine and the conserved F or W are not part of the CDR3 here. A D gene is named only where the DNA matches it firmly. Clone sizes are given selectively: once, few, many, or a class where the clone is expanded.

J gene: TRBJ2-3
CDR3 length: 16
clone size: .
V gene: TRBV6-2/TRBV6-3
D gene: .
CDR3 protein: ASSYPPSGGREADTQY

J gene: TRBJ2-1
CDR3 length: 14
clone size: .
V gene: TRBV25-1
D gene: TRBD2
CDR3 protein: ASSELGSGGANEQF

J gene: TRBJ1-1
CDR3 length: 14
clone size: few
V gene: TRBV10-2
D gene: TRBD1
CDR3 protein: ASSERDRGVNTEAF

J gene: TRBJ1-5
CDR3 length: 11
clone size: .
V gene: TRBV12-3/TRBV12-4
D gene: .
CDR3 protein: ASSPGGNQPQH

J gene: TRBJ2-5
CDR3 length: 15
clone size: .
V gene: TRBV6-1
D gene: TRBD2
CDR3 protein: ASSDLARGGTQETQY

J gene: TRBJ1-1
CDR3 length: 13
clone size: once
V gene: TRBV5-1
D gene: TRBD1
CDR3 protein: ASSAGQGANTEAF

J gene: TRBJ2-2
CDR3 length: 14
clone size: .
V gene: TRBV10-1
D gene: TRBD1
CDR3 protein: ASSESGRTGAGELF

J gene: TRBJ1-1
CDR3 length: 10
clone size: many
V gene: TRBV19
D gene: TRBD1
CDR3 protein: ASSHQGVEAF

J gene: TRBJ2-7
CDR3 length: 12
clone size: .
V gene: TRBV11-2
D gene: .
CDR3 protein: ASSLVGETYEQY

J gene: TRBJ1-6
CDR3 length: 14
clone size: .
V gene: TRBV4-1
D gene: TRBD1
CDR3 protein: ASSQVRLRGNSPLH

J gene: TRBJ1-3
CDR3 length: 12
clone size: .
V gene: TRBV11-2
D gene: .
CDR3 protein: ASSLAGAGNTIY

J gene: TRBJ1-3
CDR3 length: 13
clone size: .
V gene: TRBV3-1/TRBV3-2
D gene: TRBD1
CDR3 protein: ASSPDRVSGNTIY

J gene: TRBJ1-1
CDR3 length: 10
clone size: .
V gene: TRBV30
D gene: .
CDR3 protein: AWGGGPTEAF

J gene: TRBJ2-3
CDR3 length: 16
clone size: .
V gene: TRBV24-1
D gene: .
CDR3 protein: ATSDSPDSSGSTDTQY

J gene: TRBJ2-1
CDR3 length: 14
clone size: few
V gene: TRBV19
D gene: .
CDR3 protein: ASSTRPAGPYNEQF

J gene: TRBJ2-3
CDR3 length: 9
clone size: .
V gene: TRBV29-1
D gene: .
CDR3 protein: SVGSGDTQY

J gene: TRBJ2-1
CDR3 length: 15
clone size: once
V gene: TRBV11-2
D gene: TRBD2
CDR3 protein: ASSLLAGKSSYNEQF

J gene: TRBJ2-7
CDR3 length: 9
clone size: .
V gene: TRBV7-9
D gene: .
CDR3 protein: ASSLIDEQY

J gene: TRBJ1-1
CDR3 length: 13
clone size: .
V gene: TRBV2
D gene: TRBD1
CDR3 protein: ASSNQGGADTEAF

J gene: TRBJ2-3
CDR3 length: 16
clone size: .
V gene: TRBV5-1
D gene: .
CDR3 protein: ASSPRGSGGGSTDTQY

J gene: TRBJ1-1
CDR3 length: 12
clone size: few
V gene: TRBV19
D gene: TRBD1
CDR3 protein: ASSTQGVNTEAF

J gene: TRBJ2-2
CDR3 length: 13
clone size: .
V gene: TRBV7-9
D gene: .
CDR3 protein: ASRGREGSTGELF

J gene: TRBJ1-1
CDR3 length: 13
clone size: .
V gene: TRBV19
D gene: TRBD1
CDR3 protein: ASRSGGQGNTEAF

J gene: TRBJ2-5
CDR3 length: 12
clone size: .
V gene: TRBV5-1
D gene: .
CDR3 protein: ASSIQGPSETQY

J gene: TRBJ1-2
CDR3 length: 14
clone size: .
V gene: TRBV5-1
D gene: TRBD1
CDR3 protein: ASSLTHRGPLIGYT

J gene: TRBJ2-5
CDR3 length: 11
clone size: .
V gene: TRBV18
D gene: .
CDR3 protein: ASSPDARTVAY

J gene: TRBJ1-6
CDR3 length: 14
clone size: .
V gene: TRBV6-1
D gene: TRBD1
CDR3 protein: ASSELGTGANSPLH

J gene: TRBJ2-1
CDR3 length: 14
clone size: .
V gene: TRBV29-1
D gene: TRBD2
CDR3 protein: SIKLAGAPSYNEQF

J gene: TRBJ2-1
CDR3 length: 14
clone size: .
V gene: TRBV24-1
D gene: .
CDR3 protein: ATSDFSGGQGNEQF

J gene: TRBJ2-7
CDR3 length: 12
clone size: .
V gene: TRBV27
D gene: TRBD1
CDR3 protein: ATKRDRYSYEQY

J gene: TRBJ2-1
CDR3 length: 15
clone size: .
V gene: TRBV24-1
D gene: TRBD1
CDR3 protein: ATSDVSGGTGVNEQF

J gene: TRBJ2-7
CDR3 length: 12
clone size: .
V gene: TRBV15
D gene: TRBD2
CDR3 protein: ATSRGGGPYEQY

J gene: TRBJ1-4
CDR3 length: 12
clone size: once
V gene: TRBV7-9
D gene: .
CDR3 protein: ASSLSTGVEKLF

J gene: TRBJ2-1
CDR3 length: 13
clone size: .
V gene: TRBV5-1
D gene: .
CDR3 protein: ASNTGTDPYNEQF

J gene: TRBJ1-2
CDR3 length: 11
clone size: .
V gene: TRBV5-1
D gene: TRBD1
CDR3 protein: ASSLDRVHGYT

J gene: TRBJ2-7
CDR3 length: 12
clone size: .
V gene: TRBV21-1
D gene: .
CDR3 protein: ASSNRDRAYEQY

J gene: TRBJ1-5
CDR3 length: 12
clone size: .
V gene: TRBV10-1
D gene: .
CDR3 protein: ATRQGDSNQPQH

J gene: TRBJ2-2
CDR3 length: 13
clone size: .
V gene: TRBV11-2
D gene: TRBD2
CDR3 protein: ASSFLAGGTGELF

J gene: TRBJ2-7
CDR3 length: 14
clone size: .
V gene: TRBV3-1/TRBV3-2
D gene: TRBD2
CDR3 protein: ASSRRGGANPPEQY

J gene: TRBJ2-7
CDR3 length: 13
clone size: .
V gene: TRBV7-6
D gene: TRBD2
CDR3 protein: ASSATSGGTYEQY

J gene: TRBJ1-2
CDR3 length: 10
clone size: .
V gene: TRBV27
D gene: .
CDR3 protein: ASRAEGYGYT

J gene: TRBJ1-1
CDR3 length: 12
clone size: .
V gene: TRBV28
D gene: .
CDR3 protein: ASSLGPPNTEAF

J gene: TRBJ2-3
CDR3 length: 13
clone size: .
V gene: TRBV7-8
D gene: TRBD1
CDR3 protein: ASSTQGDPTDTQY

J gene: TRBJ1-1
CDR3 length: 13
clone size: few
V gene: TRBV10-1
D gene: .
CDR3 protein: ASSDRGGKNTEAF

J gene: TRBJ1-2
CDR3 length: 11
clone size: .
V gene: TRBV12-3/TRBV12-4
D gene: .
CDR3 protein: ASSTRALYGYT

J gene: TRBJ1-2
CDR3 length: 13
clone size: .
V gene: TRBV6-5
D gene: TRBD1
CDR3 protein: ASSYSGAQGNGYT

J gene: TRBJ1-1
CDR3 length: 15
clone size: .
V gene: TRBV27
D gene: .
CDR3 protein: ASSRSDYGLMNTEAF

J gene: TRBJ2-7
CDR3 length: 15
clone size: .
V gene: TRBV5-6
D gene: TRBD2
CDR3 protein: ASSRGLAGRSSYEQY

J gene: TRBJ2-3
CDR3 length: 12
clone size: .
V gene: TRBV5-1
D gene: TRBD1
CDR3 protein: ASTTGDGTDTQY

J gene: TRBJ1-3
CDR3 length: 12
clone size: .
V gene: TRBV28
D gene: .
CDR3 protein: ASTRPQGRNTIY

J gene: TRBJ2-7
CDR3 length: 13
clone size: .
V gene: TRBV5-1
D gene: TRBD1
CDR3 protein: ASSLEGQMTYEQY

J gene: TRBJ2-3
CDR3 length: 15
clone size: .
V gene: TRBV6-2/TRBV6-3
D gene: TRBD2
CDR3 protein: ASSYPTIAGFTDTQY

J gene: TRBJ2-1
CDR3 length: 14
clone size: .
V gene: TRBV14
D gene: TRBD1
CDR3 protein: ASSRRTGGSYNEQF

J gene: TRBJ2-5
CDR3 length: 12
clone size: once
V gene: TRBV28
D gene: TRBD1
CDR3 protein: ASRLTGVGETQY

J gene: TRBJ2-5
CDR3 length: 13
clone size: .
V gene: TRBV4-3
D gene: .
CDR3 protein: ASSPGQVNQETQY